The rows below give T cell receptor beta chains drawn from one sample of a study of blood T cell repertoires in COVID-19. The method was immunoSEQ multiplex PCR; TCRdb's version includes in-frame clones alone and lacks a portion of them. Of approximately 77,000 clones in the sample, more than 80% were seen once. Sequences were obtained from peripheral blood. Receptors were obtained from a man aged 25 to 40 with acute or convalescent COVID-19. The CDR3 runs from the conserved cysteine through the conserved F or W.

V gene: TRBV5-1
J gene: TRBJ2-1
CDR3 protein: CASSLGASGSYNEQFF

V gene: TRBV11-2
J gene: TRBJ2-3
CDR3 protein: CASSLDRDSSDTQYF

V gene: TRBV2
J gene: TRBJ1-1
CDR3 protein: CASRTGQTNTEAFF

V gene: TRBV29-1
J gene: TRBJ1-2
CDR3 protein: CSVVAMGGDYGYTF

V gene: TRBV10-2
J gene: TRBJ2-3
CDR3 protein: CASTGVVSTDTQYF

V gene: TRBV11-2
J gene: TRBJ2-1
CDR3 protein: CASSLEASGMLSEQFF

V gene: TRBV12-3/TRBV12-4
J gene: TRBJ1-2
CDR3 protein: CASSFGGDYGYTF

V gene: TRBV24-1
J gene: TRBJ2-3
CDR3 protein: CATSDPSSEYTDTQYF

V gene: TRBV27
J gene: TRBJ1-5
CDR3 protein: CASSFVGSGQPQHF

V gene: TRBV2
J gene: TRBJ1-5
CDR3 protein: CASSGQGEGQPQHF

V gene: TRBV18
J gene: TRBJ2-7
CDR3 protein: CASSTGQEVSYEQYF

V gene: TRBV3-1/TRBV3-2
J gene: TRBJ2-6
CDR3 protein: CASSLQAGGRSGANVLTF

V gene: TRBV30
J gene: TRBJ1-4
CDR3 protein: CAWSASGSSSILEKLFF

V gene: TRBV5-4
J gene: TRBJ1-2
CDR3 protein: CASSSPYGVDGYTF

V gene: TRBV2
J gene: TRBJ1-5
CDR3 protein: CASSEGVGVEPQHF

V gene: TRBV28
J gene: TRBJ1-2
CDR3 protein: CASSSRQALGGYTF

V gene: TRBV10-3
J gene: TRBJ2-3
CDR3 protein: CAISPGVSTDTQYF

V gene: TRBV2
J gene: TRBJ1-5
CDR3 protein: CASSTGGLTSNQPQHF

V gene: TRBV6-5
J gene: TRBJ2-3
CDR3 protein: CASKQGAISTDTQYF

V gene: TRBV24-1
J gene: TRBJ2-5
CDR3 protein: CATSDPLVETQYF

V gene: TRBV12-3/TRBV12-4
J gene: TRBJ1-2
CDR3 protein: CASSPDRVAGYTF

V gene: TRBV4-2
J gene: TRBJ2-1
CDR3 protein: CASSQDPPRLAGANEQFF

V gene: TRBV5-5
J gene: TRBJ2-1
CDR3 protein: CASSLVQGLYNEQFF

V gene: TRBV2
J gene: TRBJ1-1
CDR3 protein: CASSDGTGNTEAFF

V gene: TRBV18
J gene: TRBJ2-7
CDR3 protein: CASSKDFLPYEQYF